These T cell receptor beta chains were read from a single sample in a study of blood T cell repertoires in COVID-19. Assay: immunoSEQ multiplex PCR; the TCRdb copy retains only in-frame clones and omits some. The sample includes 65,000 to 90,000 clones, about 88% of them seen just once. Sequenced material: peripheral blood. The receptors were sampled from a man aged 50-59 years with acute or convalescent COVID-19. The conserved cysteine and the conserved F or W are not part of the CDR3 here. Each record gives: V gene, J gene, clone size, CDR3 protein. Size values are once, few and many counts, or a class for expanded clones, and some rows have none.

TRBV24-1,TRBJ1-3,NA,ATSEVSSRNSSGNTIY
TRBV19,TRBJ1-4,NA,ASSIGQGNEKLF
TRBV5-6,TRBJ2-1,NA,ASSYGTGSSYNEQF
TRBV15,TRBJ2-3,NA,ATSRDWGGTKLSTDTQY
TRBV7-8,TRBJ2-2,NA,ASSPRRQPMNTGELF
TRBV19,TRBJ1-5,NA,ASSIGTPGQGQPQH
TRBV27,TRBJ2-7,few,ASSHRGLTSYEQY
TRBV4-2,TRBJ2-3,NA,ASSYGLAGVQGDTQY
TRBV5-4,TRBJ2-5,NA,ATRQRGGRLETQY
TRBV9,TRBJ2-5,NA,ASSVGLAGGETQY
TRBV5-6,TRBJ1-6,once,ASSLATGRINSPLH
TRBV2,TRBJ2-3,NA,ASSDTTDTQY
TRBV6-4,TRBJ2-2,NA,ASSDSTSSGGAHTGELF
TRBV5-4,TRBJ2-5,NA,ASSLAPETQY
TRBV23-1,TRBJ1-1,NA,ASSPPQGGPEAF
TRBV5-1,TRBJ2-6,NA,ASRQGNSGANVLT
TRBV19,TRBJ1-5,NA,ASTNTGGSQPQH
TRBV6-1,TRBJ2-1,NA,ASSEALGGQPQGNEQF
TRBV6-6,TRBJ2-7,NA,ASSRPTGGVSYEQY
TRBV18,TRBJ1-5,NA,ASSPYPNSNQPQH
TRBV20-1,TRBJ2-7,NA,SASPGQGSYEQY
TRBV5-4,TRBJ2-5,NA,ASSSAVAGRETQY
TRBV6-4,TRBJ2-3,NA,ASSGFWDQGSITQY
TRBV10-3,TRBJ1-5,NA,AISAQGGNQPQH
TRBV7-8,TRBJ1-4,once,ASSFDRGYEKLF
TRBV5-1,TRBJ2-1,once,ASSLGQSRNNEQF
TRBV12-3/TRBV12-4,TRBJ2-5,NA,ASRPGGQETQY
TRBV18,TRBJ1-3,NA,ASSPPAQDGTIY
TRBV7-2,TRBJ2-3,NA,ASSLLGVQGSGTDTQY
TRBV19,TRBJ1-3,NA,ASSMGRTSGNTIY
TRBV7-3,TRBJ1-1,NA,ASSLARNTEAF
TRBV11-2,TRBJ1-4,NA,ASSLAGRANEKLF
TRBV2,TRBJ2-2,once,ASSEALFGLTGELF
TRBV5-1,TRBJ2-5,NA,ASSPGGVREETQY
TRBV5-1,TRBJ2-6,NA,ASSLAGRDRGANVLT
TRBV9,TRBJ1-6,NA,ASSETGVNSPLH
TRBV7-6,TRBJ1-5,NA,ASSFAQGINQPQH
TRBV19,TRBJ2-3,NA,ASSIKGADTQY
TRBV10-3,TRBJ2-2,NA,AIRVSPNTGELF